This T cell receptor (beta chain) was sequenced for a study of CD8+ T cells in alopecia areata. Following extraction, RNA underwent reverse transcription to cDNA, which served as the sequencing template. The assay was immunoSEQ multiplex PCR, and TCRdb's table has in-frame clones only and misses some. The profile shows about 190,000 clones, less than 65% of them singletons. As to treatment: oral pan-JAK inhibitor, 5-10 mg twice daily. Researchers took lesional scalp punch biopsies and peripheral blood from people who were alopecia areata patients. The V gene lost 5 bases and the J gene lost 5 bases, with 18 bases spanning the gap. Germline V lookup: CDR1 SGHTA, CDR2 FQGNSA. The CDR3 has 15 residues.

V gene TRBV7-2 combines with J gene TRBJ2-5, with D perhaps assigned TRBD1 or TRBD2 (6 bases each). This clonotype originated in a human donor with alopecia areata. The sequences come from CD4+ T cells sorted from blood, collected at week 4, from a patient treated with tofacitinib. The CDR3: CASSPVGGLGETQYF. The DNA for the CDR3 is TGTGCCAGCAGCCCGGTGGGGGGCCTTGGGGAGACCCAGTACTTC.